This T cell receptor beta chain was documented in a study of control samples from healthy donors and cancer patients (dated by TCRdb to about 2020). Of note for this clone: What antigen it recognizes has not been identified. Base qualities are missing; no much larger clone stands one base away.

From its cysteine to its phenylalanine, the CDR3 spans 13 amino acids. The sequence is cut down to CDR3 DNA, 39 bases in frame from base 1. V sheds 5 bases and J sheds 4 bases, leaving 10 bases between their ends. As encoded in the germline V gene (reference sequence), CDR1 is LGHDT while CDR2 is YNNKEL. Receptor libraries were prepared by the immunoSEQ multiplex PCR assay. This is the immuneACCESS table as TCRdb keeps it, with only in-frame sequences that have V and J called. A part of the clones is gone; compared with another copy, unresolved V genes explain less than half, and the rest is unexplained. This sample gives 2,000 or so clones in total; approximately 78% of them show up just once. The ten largest clonotypes hold 9.5% to 12% of the sample.

The clonotype comes from a female donor with lung cancer. The sample taken for sequencing was formalin-fixed, paraffin-embedded tissue. The V and J genes are TRBV3-1 (or the pseudogene TRBV3-2) and TRBJ2-3, with an unclear D gene assignment. The CDR3 loop reads CASSSPVADTQYF. The DNA sequence is given as TGTGCCAGCAGCTCCCCCGTCGCAGATACGCAGTATTTT.